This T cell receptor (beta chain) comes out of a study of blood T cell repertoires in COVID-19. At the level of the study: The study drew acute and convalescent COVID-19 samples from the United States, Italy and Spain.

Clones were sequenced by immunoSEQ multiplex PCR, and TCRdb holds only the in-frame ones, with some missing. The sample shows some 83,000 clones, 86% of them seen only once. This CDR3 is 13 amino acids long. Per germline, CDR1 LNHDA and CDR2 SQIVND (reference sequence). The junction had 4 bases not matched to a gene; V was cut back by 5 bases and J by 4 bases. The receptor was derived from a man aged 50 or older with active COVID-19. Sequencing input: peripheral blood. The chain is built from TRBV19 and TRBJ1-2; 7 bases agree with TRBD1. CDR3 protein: CASSRDRSYGYTF. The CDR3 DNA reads TGTGCCAGTAGTCGGGACAGATCCTATGGCTACACCTTC.